The 2 T cell receptor beta chains in this list originate from one sample, sequenced in a study of molecular identifiers for immune sequencing clone quantification. Each CDR3 protein is one row after TCRdb ran MiXCR on the PCR reads. Here the sample spans roughly 630,000 distinct CDR3 sequences, about 25% being singletons. The specimen was naive CD8+ T cells from blood, with Jurkat cell RNA spiked in. Described subset: FACS-sorted CD8+CD4-CCR7+CD45RA+ naive T cells. The origin of the receptors is a human donor in good health. Some libraries in this study had Jurkat cell RNA spiked in.

This clonotype was detected only a few times. The chain joins TRBV21-1 to TRBJ2-3. TRBV21-1 is shown as a pseudogene. The CDR3 covers 11 residues. The CDR3, as DNA: TGTGCCAGCAGCAAAATAGATACGCAGTATTTT. This translates into CASSKIDTQYF.

This clonotype was counted only a few times. This chain links TRBV5-1 with TRBJ2-7, with 9 positions matching TRBD1. V shed 5 bases, J shed 5 bases, and the junction held 8 bases outside the gene matches. This CDR3 comprises 14 residues. CDR1 and CDR2 (germline): SGHRS, YFSETQ. CDR3 DNA: TGCGCCAGCAGTCGGGACAGGGTTGTAGACGAGCAGTACTTC. Translating it yields CASSRDRVVDEQYF.